These 30 T cell receptor beta chains were all obtained from the same sample, sequenced in a study of vaccination and CD4 T cells after COVID-19. Their specific antigens are unknown. Cultured CD4+ T cells had their DNA profiled by the Oncomine TCR Beta short-read assay. Using its own MiXCR run on the PCR reads, TCRdb lists one record per CDR3 protein. The sample lists about 15,000 distinct CDR3 sequences; 63% were seen once. Stated treatment: roughly nine-day PBMC culture with coronavirus spike peptide pools or control peptides (ViraFEST assay). Sequenced sample: CD4+ T cells from blood, cultured in vitro. Every receptor here comes from a human donor who had recovered from COVID-19.

The rearrangement joins TRBV19 to TRBJ1-5; no firm D call. The CDR3 contains 14 residues. Between the trimmed V and J ends, which lost 4 bases and 3 bases, there was a span of 10 bases. Per the germline V gene, CDR1 is LNHDA and CDR2 is SQIVND (reference sequence). The CDR3 region is CASSKLTSNQPQHF. CDR3 coding DNA: TGTGCCAGTAGTAAGCTGACGTCCAATCAGCCCCAGCATTTT.

V usage is TRBV7-2 and J usage is TRBJ2-4; TRBD1 matches 9 bases. V was clipped by 0 bases and J by 6 bases; unmatched bases: 3. Germline assignment: CDR1 SGHTA and CDR2 FQGNSA. This CDR3 has 15 amino acids. This CDR3 reads CASSLAPTGGNIQYF. The CDR3 nucleotides are TGTGCCAGCAGCTTAGCGCCGACAGGGGGAAACATTCAGTACTTC.

The CDR3, as DNA: TGTGCCAGCTCACCACAAGGACCGCTCAGCAATCAGCCCCAGCATTTT. Protein: CASSPQGPLSNQPQHF. The chain joins TRBV18 to TRBJ1-5; D is ambiguous. Trimming took 1 base from V and 1 from J, leaving 11 bases between them. The CDR3 has 16 residues. Germline V gene sequence: CDR1 KGHSH, CDR2 LQKENI.

This clonotype has more than one count but fewer than ten. The chain couples TRBV10-3 to TRBJ1-2; the D gene is possibly TRBD1 (6 bases). Trimming stripped 5 bases from V and 2 bases from J, with 15 bases between. From germline, CDR1 is ENHRY and CDR2 SYGVKD. The length of the CDR3 is 15 residues. The CDR3 bases are TGTGCCATCAGTCAGGGCGGGGGCGCCAACTATGGCTACACCTTC. It specifies CAISQGGGANYGYTF.

V usage is TRBV11-3 and J usage is TRBJ1-6, with 10 positions matching TRBD1. Germline CDR1 is SGHNT and CDR2 is YENEEA. Unmatched junction bases numbered 6, after V lost 5 bases and J lost 2 bases. The CDR3 covers 17 residues. CDR3 loop: CASSPRDRGPYNSPLHF. CDR3 coding DNA: TGTGCCAGCAGCCCACGGGACAGGGGACCCTATAATTCACCCCTCCACTTT.

The rearrangement links TRBV6-2 or TRBV6-3 to TRBJ2-5; D possibly corresponds to TRBD1 (7 bases). The V gene's germline CDR1 is MNHEY and CDR2 SVGEGT. The CDR3 is 16 amino acids. V was trimmed by 4 bases and J by 7 bases, leaving 22 bases between them. The CDR3 spells CASSSLTGMSGGTQYF. The CDR3 nucleotides are TGTGCCAGCAGTTCGTTGACAGGGATGTCCGGGGGGACCCAGTACTTC.

This CDR3 reads CASTAGIGRHSDTNEAFF. CDR3 coding DNA: TGTGCCAGTACGGCCGGCATAGGGAGGCATTCCGATACGAATGAAGCTTTCTTT. The gene calls are TRBV19 and TRBJ1-1; no clear D. Looked up from germline, CDR1 is LNHDA and CDR2 is SQIVND (reference sequence). The CDR3 totals 18 residues. Trimming took off 7 bases at V and 7 bases at J, with 31 bases between the two ends. The complete variable domain, with remaining parts taken from reference TRBV19 and TRBJ1-1, reads DGGITQSPKYLFRKEGQNVTLSCEQNLNHDAMYWYRQDPGQGLRLIYYSQIVNDFQKGDIAEGYSVSREKKESFPLTVTSAQKNPTAFYLCASTAGIGRHSDTNEAFFGQGTRLTVV.

In DNA, the CDR3 is TGTGCCAGCAGCTTAGACATCAGCTCAGATACGCAGTATTTT. Protein product: CASSLDISSDTQYF. The chain carries TRBV7-9 and TRBJ2-3; the D is unclear. CDR3 length: 14 amino acids. The germline gives CDR1 SEHNR, CDR2 FQNEAQ (reference sequence). The V end was cut by 1 base, the J end by 4 bases, with 9 bases between. Full variable domain (rest looked up from reference TRBV7-9 and TRBJ2-3): DTGVSQNPRHKITKRGQNVTFRCDPISEHNRLYWYRQTLGQGPEFLTYFQNEAQLEKSRLLSDRFSAERPKGSFSTLEIQRTEQGDSAMYLCASSLDISSDTQYFGPGTRLTVL.

This clonotype was recorded once. The chain joins TRBV7-2 to TRBJ1-2; D is unresolved. Deletions cut 0 bases from V and 7 bases from J, with 15 bases between. From germline, CDR1 is SGHTA and CDR2 FQGNSA. This CDR3 has 15 residues. CDR3 amino acids: CASSLAAGMVIGYTF. As DNA, the CDR3 is TGTGCCAGCAGCTTAGCGGCAGGAATGGTAATTGGCTACACCTTC.

This rearrangement joins TRBV20-1 to TRBJ2-2, with no clear D. The V gene's germline CDR1 is DFQATT and CDR2 SNEGSKA (reference sequence). This CDR3 is 15 amino acids long. V lost 2 bases to trimming and J lost 1 base, with 11 bases between them. CDR3 sequence: CSARYAGQNTGELFF. The CDR3 DNA follows: TGCAGTGCTAGATACGCAGGTCAGAACACCGGGGAGCTGTTTTTT.

This clonotype was recorded a few times. The chain carries TRBV20-1 and TRBJ1-2; a possible D gene is TRBD1 (6 bases). The V and J ends lost 6 bases and 1 base respectively, with 21 bases between them. Germline loops: CDR1 DFQATT, CDR2 SNEGSKA (reference sequence). CDR3 length equals 16 residues. The CDR3 bases are TGCAGTGCCCCAAAGGACCCACAGGGTGGTAACTATGGCTACACCTTC. This gives the protein CSAPKDPQGGNYGYTF.

The genes are TRBV5-6 and TRBJ1-2, with 7 bases lining up with TRBD1. The CDR3 loop spans 15 amino acids. The germline CDR1 and CDR2 sequences are SGHDT and YYEEEE. After removal of 3 bases from V and 0 bases from J, the junction contained 5 bases not matched to a gene. The CDR3: CASSSYQGANYGYTF. The CDR3 DNA reads as TGTGCCAGCAGCTCGTACCAGGGGGCTAACTATGGCTACACCTTC.

The chain recombines TRBV19 with TRBJ1-1; TRBD1 might be the D (5 bases). The germline CDR1 and CDR2 sequences are LNHDA and SQIVND (reference sequence). V was shortened by 7 bases and J by 5 bases, with 11 bases between the two germline ends. This CDR3 spans 12 amino acids. CDR3 DNA: TGTGCCAGTACAGGGTTAACAACTGAAGCTTTCTTT. This encodes CASTGLTTEAFF.

The table lists this clonotype with a count of one. This chain connects TRBV29-1 to TRBJ2-5, with 8 nucleotides matching TRBD1. The CDR3 is made up of 14 amino acids. V shed 6 bases and J 5 bases; nucleotides not matched to a gene: 11. CDR1 and CDR2 from the germline V gene are SQVTM and ANQGSEA. The CDR3 DNA reads as TGCAGCGTCGGTGCCCAGGGGGCTCGGGAGACCCAGTACTTC. It yields the protein CSVGAQGARETQYF.

This clonotype has only one observation. The V gene is TRBV20-1, the J gene TRBJ1-2; 7 bases are a match to TRBD1. Germline V gives CDR1 DFQATT, CDR2 SNEGSKA (reference sequence). After removal of 6 bases from V and 7 bases from J, the junction contained 11 bases not matched to a gene. The CDR3 length is 13 residues. The CDR3 nucleotides read TGCAGTGCCCTCCAGGGTCAGGGGGGTGGCTACACCTTC. Translation gives CSALQGQGGGYTF.

The rearrangement joins TRBV27 to TRBJ2-7; 7 nucleotides align to TRBD2. Germline V gene data show CDR1 as MNHEY and CDR2 as SMNVEV (reference sequence). The CDR3 spans 16 residues. V dropped 6 bases and J dropped 6; count of bases not matched to a gene: 17. CDR3 protein: CASSHDFAGAMSEQYF. In DNA form, the CDR3 reads TGTGCCAGCAGCCACGACTTTGCGGGAGCGATGAGCGAGCAGTACTTC.

The J gene is TRBJ1-2, the V gene TRBV7-2; D uncertain. CDR1 and CDR2 from the germline V gene are SGHTA and FQGNSA. The CDR3 consists of 15 residues. V was shortened by 2 bases and J by 5 bases, with 15 bases between the two germline ends. The CDR3 region has the DNA TGTGCCAGCAGCTTAACCGCTAGGGCTGGGTATGGCTACACCTTC. Translation: CASSLTARAGYGYTF.

The rearrangement uses TRBV7-9 and TRBJ1-5; tentatively, D is TRBD1 (6 bases). V lost 3 bases to trimming and J lost 11 bases, with 14 bases between them. This CDR3 has 13 residues. Germline values: CDR1 SEHNR, CDR2 FQNEAQ (reference sequence). The CDR3 loop reads CASSFRGAEAQHF. The CDR3 DNA reads TGTGCCAGCAGCTTTCGGGGGGCAGAGGCCCAGCATTTT.

The chain couples TRBV24-1 to TRBJ2-5; 8 nucleotides match TRBD1. The trim removed 3 bases at V and 1 base at J, leaving 6 bases unmatched. The CDR3 spans 16 residues. Germline CDR1 and CDR2: KGHDR and SFDVKD. The CDR3 here is CATSDRGTGRQETQYF. The DNA of the CDR3 is TGTGCCACCAGTGATCGGGGGACAGGTCGCCAAGAGACCCAGTACTTC.

The genes are TRBV11-2 and TRBJ2-1; 11 nucleotides line up with TRBD2. V lost 5 bases, J lost 7 bases, and 7 bases stayed unmatched. The CDR3 runs 15 residues. The germline V gene has CDR1 SGHAT and CDR2 FQNNGV. The CDR3 coding sequence is TGTGCCAGCAGCAGCCGACTAGCGGGAATTAATGAGCAGTTCTTC. This translates into CASSSRLAGINEQFF.

V gene TRBV30 combines with J gene TRBJ1-1; maybe TRBD1 (6 bases). V lost 3 bases and J lost 5, with 19 bases in between. The CDR3 runs to 15 residues. Germline V gene sequence: CDR1 GTSNPN, CDR2 SVGIG (reference sequence). The CDR3 DNA follows: TGTGCCTGGAGCGTTTTCGGGGGGCCGAGGACTGAAGCTTTCTTT. Translation: CAWSVFGGPRTEAFF.

The chain is built from TRBV6-5 and TRBJ2-1; perhaps TRBD2 as D (6 bases). The germline V and J ends were trimmed by 2 bases and 6 bases, with 11 bases remaining between them. The CDR3 has 14 residues. Germline-derived CDR1 and CDR2 are MNHEY and SVGAGI. CDR3 coding DNA: TGTGCCAGCAGTTACACCGGGGGAGGCAATGAGCAGTTCTTC. This codes for CASSYTGGGNEQFF.

V usage is TRBV6-1 and J usage is TRBJ2-7; a possible D gene is TRBD1 (5 bases). V lost 5 bases and J 2 bases, leaving 13 bases between the germline ends. Germline CDR1 and CDR2: MNHNS and SASEGT. The CDR3 spans 14 residues. DNA of the CDR3: TGTGCCAGCAGTACAGACAGTGTAGCCTACGAGCAGTACTTC. As protein: CASSTDSVAYEQYF.

The V and J genes are TRBV19 and TRBJ1-5; maybe TRBD1 (6 bases). The CDR3 sequence is 14 residues long. Germline V gene lookup returns CDR1 LNHDA and CDR2 SQIVND (reference sequence). V was trimmed by 1 base and J by 4 bases, leaving 8 bases between them. CDR3 DNA sequence: TGTGCCAGTAGTATAGGGGGACAAAATCAGCCCCAGCATTTT. Residues: CASSIGGQNQPQHF.

This clonotype appeared a few times. V is TRBV6-1 and J is TRBJ2-2; 10 bases are shared with TRBD1. Germline assignment: CDR1 MNHNS and CDR2 SASEGT. This CDR3 has 15 residues. The trim removed 7 bases at V and 1 base at J, leaving 3 bases unmatched. CDR3 bases: TGTGCCAGCACCAGGGACAGGGGGAACACCGGGGAGCTGTTTTTT. It is translated as CASTRDRGNTGELFF.

The chain combines TRBV2 with TRBJ1-6; D call uncertain. Germline assignment: CDR1 SNHLY and CDR2 FYNNEI. The ends were cut back, 11 bases at V and 6 bases at J, with 17 bases in the middle. The CDR3 length is 14 residues. CDR3 residues: CAGSSRVGNSPLHF. Here the CDR3 DNA reads TGTGCCGGAAGCAGTCGGGTTGGTAATTCACCCCTCCACTTT.

V gene TRBV7-2 combines with J gene TRBJ2-1, with TRBD2 matching over 9 bases. V trimming: 3 bases; J trimming: 14 bases; junction bases outside the gene matches: 8. This CDR3 comprises 13 residues. Germline-derived CDR1 and CDR2 are SGHTA and FQGNSA. This chain's CDR3 is CASSFGDSGRKFF. In nucleotides, the CDR3 is TGTGCCAGCAGCTTCGGTGATAGCGGGAGAAAGTTCTTC.

The chain combines TRBV20-1 with TRBJ1-2; D may be TRBD1 (5 bases). In germline, CDR1 is DFQATT, CDR2 SNEGSKA (reference sequence). V was pared by 6 bases and J by 5 bases, with 10 bases between. The CDR3 covers 11 residues. The CDR3: CSAWGGYGYTF. The DNA for the CDR3 is TGCAGTGCCTGGGGGGGGTATGGCTACACCTTC.

In its sample, this clonotype was seen a few times. This sequence joins TRBV25-1 and TRBJ1-6; D is ambiguous. Trimming shortened V by 3 bases and J by 7 bases, and 4 bases separated the two germline ends. The CDR3 has 12 residues. CDR1 MGHDK and CDR2 SYGVNS come from the germline V gene. This CDR3 reads CASSDANSPLHF. The CDR3 region has the DNA TGTGCCAGCAGTGATGCGAATTCACCCCTCCACTTT.

The chain carries TRBV5-1 and TRBJ1-5; D might be TRBD1 (6 bases). The CDR3 length is 15 residues. V gave up 2 bases and J gave up 3 bases, with 12 bases separating them. Germline V gene data show CDR1 as SGHRS and CDR2 as YFSETQ. The CDR3 DNA sequence: TGCGCCAGCAGCTTTCTCCCAGGGGTCAATCAGCCCCAGCATTTT. Translation: CASSFLPGVNQPQHF. The full variable domain, completed using reference TRBV5-1 and TRBJ1-5, is KAGVTQTPRYLIKTRGQQVTLSCSPISGHRSVSWYQQTPGQGLQFLFEYFSETQRNKGNFPGRFSGRQFSNSRSEMNVSTLELGDSALYLCASSFLPGVNQPQHFGDGTRLSIL.